This TCR beta chain derives from a study of shared clonotypes between healthy human individuals. The naive CD8 population came from CD45RO-negative cells selected for CCR7, without terminally differentiated effector memory CD45RA+ cells. The CDR3 covers 16 residues. Germline V CDR1 and CDR2: MNHEY, SMNVEV (reference sequence). The trim removed 3 bases at V and 1 base at J, leaving 3 bases unmatched. Clones were read by immunoSEQ multiplex PCR, and TCRdb kept only the in-frame ones, dropping some. This sample has over 750,000 clones, with 95% to 97% found just once. This receptor was obtained from a man between 25 and 39 years old in good health. The sample taken for sequencing was naive CD8+ T cells sorted from blood. This chain connects TRBV27 to TRBJ2-3; 11 bases align to TRBD2. The CDR3 nucleotides are TGTGCCAGCAGTTTTTTTAGCGGGAGGGGCACAGATACGCAGTATTTT. This codes for CASSFFSGRGTDTQYF.